Presented here are 24 T cell receptor beta chains from one specimen sequenced in a study of control samples from healthy donors and cancer patients. The method was immunoSEQ multiplex PCR; TCRdb's version includes in-frame clones alone and lacks a portion of them. The profile shows 100,000 to 150,000 clones, roughly nine tenths of them singletons. The sequenced sample was blood. The receptors derive from a woman aged 18-29 years in good health.

V and J are TRBV5-4 and TRBJ2-4; D may be TRBD1 or TRBD2 (5 bases each). The germline V gene encodes CDR1 SGHNT and CDR2 YYREEE (reference sequence). Trimming left V 4 bases short and J 5 bases short, with 19 bases between. The CDR3 extends over 16 amino acids. DNA for the CDR3: TGTGCCAGCAGCAAGGGGAAAACGGGGCCTCAAAACATTCAGTACTTC. Translation gives CASSKGKTGPQNIQYF.

The V and J genes are TRBV24-1 and TRBJ2-1, with D maybe TRBD2 (7 bases). Germline CDR1 KGHDR, CDR2 SFDVKD. This CDR3 region has 16 residues. V was cut by 5 bases and J by 5 bases, with 18 bases left in between. CDR3 loop: CATSVRGAPHNNEQFF. As DNA, the CDR3 is TGTGCCACCAGTGTTCGGGGGGCCCCGCACAACAATGAGCAGTTCTTC.

V and J are TRBV28 and TRBJ1-5; TRBD1 agrees at 7 bases. CDR1 and CDR2 (germline): MDHEN, SYDVKM. CDR3 length equals 14 residues. After removal of 1 base from V and 7 bases from J, the junction contained 4 bases not matched to a gene. CDR3 nucleotide sequence: TGTGCCAGCAGTTTATCGGCAGGGGGGCAGCCCCAGCATTTT. As protein: CASSLSAGGQPQHF.

This chain uses TRBV28 with TRBJ1-1, with TRBD1 identical over 9 bases. Germline assignment: CDR1 MDHEN and CDR2 SYDVKM. J gave up 5 bases and V 7 bases, and 11 bases lay outside the gene matches. The CDR3 extends over 15 amino acids. The CDR3 nucleotides read TGTGCCAGCACCACGGGACAGGGTAAGGGGACTGAAGCTTTCTTT. Its translation: CASTTGQGKGTEAFF.

V is TRBV4-2 and J is TRBJ1-1; D is ambiguous. The germline V and J ends were trimmed by 2 bases and 4 bases, with 8 bases remaining between them. The CDR3 is made up of 13 amino acids. Germline CDR1 LGHNA, CDR2 YNFKEQ. The CDR3 DNA sequence: TGTGCCAGCAGCCAAAGCCCCCTCACTGAAGCTTTCTTT. Translation: CASSQSPLTEAFF.

The V and J genes are TRBV3-1 (or the pseudogene TRBV3-2) and TRBJ1-1, with 7 bases lining up with TRBD1. The CDR3 length is 14 residues. Losses at the gene ends were 6 bases for V and 8 bases for J; bases not matched to a gene: 12. Germline loops: CDR1 LGHDT, CDR2 YNNKEL (reference sequence). CDR3 in amino acids: CASSQQGRRIEAFF. The CDR3 DNA sequence: TGTGCCAGCAGTCAACAGGGGCGCAGAATAGAAGCTTTCTTT.

This clone has just a few counts. The chain combines TRBV9 with TRBJ2-1, with 8 bases matching TRBD2. J gave up 5 bases and V 0 bases, and 7 bases lay outside the gene matches. Germline CDR1 and CDR2: SGDLS and YYNGEE. CDR3 size: 16 residues. CDR3 coding DNA: TGTGCCAGCAGCGTAGCTGGAGCGGGAGACGACAATGAGCAGTTCTTC. It translates to CASSVAGAGDDNEQFF.

V gene TRBV7-9 combines with J gene TRBJ1-1; D is possibly TRBD1 (6 bases). Trimming stripped 5 bases from V and 0 bases from J, with 19 bases between. Germline V gene data show CDR1 as SEHNR and CDR2 as FQNEAQ (reference sequence). The CDR3 is 17 residues long. The CDR3, as DNA: TGTGCCAGCAGCCCCAAACGCGGGACACCTTTGAACACTGAAGCTTTCTTT. It yields the protein CASSPKRGTPLNTEAFF.

The chain recombines TRBV6-2 or TRBV6-3 with TRBJ1-5; no reliable D call. V shed 2 bases and J shed 1 base, with 12 bases lying between them. Germline-derived CDR1 and CDR2 are MNHEY and SVGEGT. The CDR3 loop spans 16 amino acids. This chain's CDR3 is CASSYRTGESNQPQHF. The CDR3 DNA is TGTGCCAGCAGTTACCGGACCGGAGAGAGCAATCAGCCCCAGCATTTT.

The J gene is TRBJ1-1, the V gene TRBV30; unclear D gene. The CDR3 sequence is 13 residues long. CDR1 and CDR2 from the germline V gene are GTSNPN and SVGIG (reference sequence). Trimming pared 0 bases from V and 8 bases from J, leaving 13 bases between. The CDR3: CAWSVTRSKEAFF. Here the CDR3 DNA reads TGTGCCTGGAGTGTCACGAGGTCAAAGGAAGCTTTCTTT. The complete variable domain, with remaining parts taken from reference TRBV30 and TRBJ1-1, reads SQTIHQWPATLVQPVGSPLSLECTVEGTSNPNLYWYRQAAGRGLQLLFYSVGIGQISSEVPQNLSASRPQDRQFILSSKKLLLSDSGFYLCAWSVTRSKEAFFGQGTRLTVV.

The gene calls are TRBV5-1 and TRBJ1-1; a weak D match, TRBD1 (5 bases). With 2 bases removed from V and 3 bases from J, the gap between germline ends came to 17 bases. CDR3 length equals 16 residues. The germline gives CDR1 SGHRS, CDR2 YFSETQ. This CDR3 reads CASSFGSRVGDTEAFF. The CDR3 bases are TGCGCCAGCAGCTTTGGATCCAGGGTAGGGGACACTGAAGCTTTCTTT.

The V call is TRBV2, the J call TRBJ2-3; D uncertain. CDR1 SNHLY and CDR2 FYNNEI come from the germline V gene. V dropped 7 bases and J dropped 6 bases, with 5 bases sitting between them. This CDR3 has 10 amino acids. This CDR3 is CASIGDTQYF. CDR3 nucleotides: TGTGCCAGCATCGGCGATACGCAGTATTTT.

This clone was picked up one time. This chain connects TRBV11-1 to TRBJ2-7, with TRBD1 matching 7 bases. CDR3 length: 15 residues. CDR1 is SGHAT, CDR2 FQDESV, per germline (reference sequence). V trimming: 5 bases; J trimming: 3 bases; junction bases outside the gene matches: 10. This CDR3 reads CASSPRGIIVYEQYF. DNA for the CDR3: TGTGCCAGCAGCCCCAGGGGGATAATCGTCTACGAGCAGTACTTC.

The chain couples TRBV28 to TRBJ1-2; D unresolved. V lost 3 bases, J lost 7 bases, and 15 bases lay in between. This CDR3 spans 14 amino acids. The V gene's germline CDR1 is MDHEN and CDR2 SYDVKM. The CDR3 protein is CASSLNRRLSGYTF. Written as DNA, the CDR3 is TGTGCCAGCAGTTTGAATCGCAGATTGTCTGGCTACACCTTC.

The V gene is TRBV4-3, the J gene TRBJ1-3; D is unresolved. CDR3 length: 14 amino acids. Trimming removed 0 bases from V and 0 bases from J, with 3 bases in between. The germline CDR1 and CDR2 sequences are LGHNA and YSLEER. This CDR3 is CASSQDSSGNTIYF. The CDR3 DNA follows: TGCGCCAGCAGCCAAGACAGCTCTGGAAACACCATATATTTT.

The chain recombines TRBV24-1 with TRBJ1-2; TRBD1 might be the D (5 bases). Germline CDR1 KGHDR, CDR2 SFDVKD. V lost 4 bases and J lost 3, with 11 bases in between. This CDR3 has 14 amino acids. In DNA form, the CDR3 reads TGTGCCACCAGTGACCCAGACAGTTACTATGGCTACACCTTC. It yields the protein CATSDPDSYYGYTF.

This clone occurred once. As DNA, the CDR3 is TGTGCCAGCAGCCGTTCAATGGAGCAGTTCTTC. It encodes CASSRSMEQFF. This chain joins TRBV3-1 (or the pseudogene TRBV3-2) and TRBJ2-1, with unresolved D. The CDR3 contains 11 residues. Trimming shortened V by 4 bases and J by 10 bases, and 8 bases separated the two germline ends. Germline CDR1 is LGHDT and CDR2 is YNNKEL (reference sequence).

The chain uses TRBV30 and TRBJ2-7, with 7 bases identical to TRBD1. After removal of 3 bases from V and 0 bases from J, the junction contained 11 bases not matched to a gene. Germline V CDR1 and CDR2: GTSNPN, SVGIG (reference sequence). The CDR3 is made up of 16 amino acids. The CDR3 region is CAWSKISGTVSYEQYF. CDR3 sequence (DNA): TGTGCCTGGAGCAAAATCTCCGGGACAGTCTCCTACGAGCAGTACTTC.

The chain is built from TRBV28 and TRBJ2-2; no firm D call. CDR1 is MDHEN, CDR2 SYDVKM, per germline. The CDR3 extends over 12 amino acids. Trimming shortened V by 3 bases and J by 4 bases, and 3 bases separated the two germline ends. DNA of the CDR3: TGTGCCAGCAGTTTCGGCACCGGGGAGCTGTTTTTT. Residues: CASSFGTGELFF. The complete variable domain, with remaining parts taken from reference TRBV28 and TRBJ2-2, reads DVKVTQSSRYLVKRTGEKVFLECVQDMDHENMFWYRQDPGLGLRLIYFSYDVKMKEKGDIPEGYSVSREKKERFSLILESASTNQTSMYLCASSFGTGELFFGEGSRLTVL.

This chain connects TRBV30 to TRBJ1-2, with D possibly matching TRBD1 (6 bases). The CDR3 is 13 residues long. V was clipped by 1 base and J by 4 bases, with 10 bases between them. Germline V gene data show CDR1 as GTSNPN and CDR2 as SVGIG (reference sequence). The CDR3 reads CAWSANRVYGYTF. In nucleotides, the CDR3 is TGTGCCTGGAGTGCGAACAGGGTCTATGGCTACACCTTC.

V is TRBV9 and J is TRBJ2-5; TRBD1 matches 9 bases. The CDR3 is 15 residues long. With V trimmed by 2 bases and J by 5 bases, 7 bases remained unmatched. Germline CDR1 SGDLS, CDR2 YYNGEE. This CDR3 reads CASSVDRGSRETQYF. CDR3 nucleotides: TGTGCCAGCAGCGTTGACAGGGGGTCGAGGGAGACCCAGTACTTC.

This chain joins TRBV27 and TRBJ1-1; TRBD1 matches at 9 bases. The germline V gene encodes CDR1 MNHEY and CDR2 SMNVEV (reference sequence). This CDR3 has 14 residues. J gave up 5 bases and V 6 bases, and 7 bases lay outside the gene matches. The CDR3 bases are TGTGCCAGCAGACTCGGGACAGGGCGGACTGAAGCTTTCTTT. It encodes CASRLGTGRTEAFF.

For this clone: The sample contains more than one DNA sequence encoding this CDR3. The CDR3 DNA follows: TGTGCCAGCAGTTTTCTCAATCAGCCCCAGCATTTT. Protein sequence: CASSFLNQPQHF. V gene TRBV27 combines with J gene TRBJ1-5; D remains ambiguous. This CDR3 spans 12 amino acids. Trimming took off 3 bases at V and 3 bases at J, with 3 bases between the two ends. CDR1 and CDR2 from the germline V gene are MNHEY and SMNVEV (reference sequence).

The CDR3 protein is CAWSEKGGFRYEQYF. The DNA of the CDR3 is TGTGCCTGGAGTGAAAAAGGGGGCTTTAGGTACGAGCAGTACTTC. The chain employs TRBV30 and TRBJ2-7; 7 bases match TRBD1. Germline loops: CDR1 GTSNPN, CDR2 SVGIG (reference sequence). V shed 1 base, J shed 4 bases, and the junction held 10 bases outside the gene matches. This CDR3 contains 15 residues.